Listed here are 17 T cell receptor beta chains from one sample, sequenced in a study of blood T cell repertoires in COVID-19 (TCRdb year 2020). Libraries were built with the immunoSEQ multiplex PCR assay. The immuneACCESS repertoire file appears here via TCRdb, limited to in-frame rearrangements. These files lack a portion of the clones; in checked studies, under half of the deficit traces to unresolved V genes, and the cause of the others is not known. The sample records 55,000 to 95,000 clones, 81% of which are singletons. The ten largest make up 20% to 25% of the sample. The material sequenced was peripheral blood. The receptors originated from a woman between 65 and 79 years old with acute or convalescent COVID-19.

The V gene is TRBV19, the J gene TRBJ1-3, with D possibly TRBD1 on 6 matching bases. The CDR3 is 13 residues long. Trimming took off 8 bases at V and 4 bases at J, with 12 bases between the two ends. The germline CDR1 and CDR2 sequences are LNHDA and SQIVND (reference sequence). The CDR3 nucleotides are TGTGCCAGTTGTACAACAGGGGGAAACACCATATATTTT. Its translation is CASCTTGGNTIYF. The complete variable domain, with remaining parts taken from reference TRBV19 and TRBJ1-3, reads DGGITQSPKYLFRKEGQNVTLSCEQNLNHDAMYWYRQDPGQGLRLIYYSQIVNDFQKGDIAEGYSVSREKKESFPLTVTSAQKNPTAFYLCASCTTGGNTIYFGEGSWLTVV.

This clone was detected only a few times. The rearrangement uses TRBV30 and TRBJ1-2, with 8 nucleotides matching TRBD1. The CDR3 contains 16 residues. Per the germline V gene, CDR1 is GTSNPN and CDR2 is SVGIG (reference sequence). After removal of 0 bases from V and 9 bases from J, the junction contained 15 bases not matched to a gene. The CDR3 reads CAWSVQRVYRGESYTF. The CDR3, as DNA: TGTGCCTGGAGTGTACAAAGGGTCTACAGGGGGGAAAGCTACACCTTC.

The chain combines TRBV7-2 with TRBJ2-1; 7 bases are a match to TRBD2. Trimming took 1 base from V and 12 from J; bases not matched to a gene: 6. Germline CDR1 SGHTA, CDR2 FQGNSA. The CDR3 loop spans 13 amino acids. Written as DNA, the CDR3 is TGTGCCAGCAGCTTAGGTCAGCGGGAACCGCAGTTCTTC. Protein sequence: CASSLGQREPQFF.

The chain joins TRBV9 to TRBJ2-5; 9 positions match TRBD2. Looked up from germline, CDR1 is SGDLS and CDR2 is YYNGEE. This CDR3 spans 16 amino acids. J was trimmed by 2 bases and V by 0 bases; bases with no gene match: 5. In DNA form, the CDR3 reads TGTGCCAGCAGCGTAGCTGGCGGGAGGGGTCAAGAGACCCAGTACTTC. As protein: CASSVAGGRGQETQYF.

The V call is TRBV19, the J call TRBJ2-3; no clear D. This CDR3 spans 15 amino acids. Germline CDR1 is LNHDA and CDR2 is SQIVND (reference sequence). V lost 7 bases and J 2 bases, leaving 16 bases between the germline ends. The CDR3 region has the DNA TGTGCCAGTACCCCTACCCGCGTCCCCACAGATACGCAGTATTTT. Translation: CASTPTRVPTDTQYF.

V gene TRBV6-5 combines with J gene TRBJ1-2, with D possibly matching TRBD1 (6 bases). There are 14 residues in the CDR3. V was shortened by 6 bases and J by 4 bases, with 15 bases between the two germline ends. Germline CDR1 reads MNHEY; CDR2 reads SVGAGI. In DNA, the CDR3 is TGTGCCAGCAGCCAGGACAGTCCTCCCTATGGCTACACCTTC. It yields the protein CASSQDSPPYGYTF.

In the case of this clone: Germline and junction disagree at one end, which may indicate a read error. The V gene is TRBV5-1, the J gene TRBJ1-5, with D uncertain. The CDR3 is 14 residues long. In germline, CDR1 is SGHRS, CDR2 YFSETQ. The CDR3 sequence: CASSLNRSNHPQHF. The CDR3 DNA is TGCGCCAGCAGCTTAAACAGAAGCAATCATCCCCAGCATTTT.

This rearrangement joins TRBV12-5 to TRBJ1-2; a possible D gene is TRBD1 (5 bases). This CDR3 has 12 amino acids. The V end lost 1 base, the J end lost 5 bases, and 5 bases lay between the germline ends. Germline V gives CDR1 LGHNT, CDR2 FRNRAP. This chain's CDR3 is CASGLAGYGYTF. The CDR3 nucleotides are TGTGCTAGTGGTTTGGCAGGGTATGGCTACACCTTC.

The chain couples TRBV23-1 to TRBJ1-1; D unclear. TRBV23-1 is noted as an ORF with a role that remains uncertain. The V end was cut by 0 bases, the J end by 13 bases, with 9 bases between. This CDR3 comprises 11 residues. CDR3: CASSQSGSGFF. CDR3 in DNA: TGCGCCAGCAGTCAATCAGGCAGCGGTTTCTTT.

V usage is TRBV7-6 and J usage is TRBJ2-7; D may be TRBD2 (5 bases). The V gene lost 1 base and the J gene lost 7 bases, with 11 bases spanning the gap. The CDR3 covers 13 residues. Germline CDR1 and CDR2: SGHVS and FNYEAQ. The CDR3 DNA follows: TGTGCCAGCAGCTTAGGGGGAGCGAGTGAGCAGTACTTC. This codes for CASSLGGASEQYF.

The chain is built from TRBV27 and TRBJ2-6, with D possibly being TRBD2 (5 bases). The V gene's germline CDR1 is MNHEY and CDR2 SMNVEV (reference sequence). V was cut by 6 bases and J by 1 base, with 10 bases left in between. This CDR3 spans 15 amino acids. CDR3 amino acids: CASRRGISGANVLTF. The CDR3 DNA follows: TGTGCCAGCAGACGGGGAATTTCTGGGGCCAACGTCCTGACTTTC.

This chain connects TRBV5-4 to TRBJ2-7, with 7 nucleotides matching TRBD1. The CDR3 spans 16 residues. V was pared by 0 bases and J by 3 bases, with 9 bases of the junction left unmatched. The V gene's germline CDR1 is SGHNT and CDR2 YYREEE (reference sequence). The chain's CDR3 is CASSLGAPGQYYEQYF. CDR3 DNA sequence: TGTGCCAGCAGCTTGGGGGCCCCGGGACAGTACTACGAGCAGTACTTC. Full variable domain (outside the CDR3, taken from reference TRBV5-4 and TRBJ2-7): ETGVTQSPTHLIKTRGQQVTLRCSSQSGHNTVSWYQQALGQGPQFIFQYYREEENGRGNFPPRFSGLQFPNYSSELNVNALELDDSALYLCASSLGAPGQYYEQYFGPGTRLTVT.

The chain combines TRBV7-2 with TRBJ1-2; TRBD1 agrees at 8 bases. The CDR3 has 15 amino acids. The V gene end was trimmed by 1 base and the J gene end by 5 bases; junction bases not matched to a gene: 6. CDR1 is SGHTA and CDR2 is FQGNSA in the germline V gene. The DNA for the CDR3 is TGTGCCAGCAGCTTAGGCGGGACAGGTCCTTATGGCTACACCTTC. This sequence encodes CASSLGGTGPYGYTF.

The gene calls are TRBV24-1 and TRBJ2-3, with 11 nucleotides matching TRBD1. CDR3 size: 17 residues. V lost 4 bases and J lost 4; bases outside the gene matches: 9. Germline CDR1 is KGHDR and CDR2 is SFDVKD. CDR3 loop: CATSDRSAGQGADTQYF. CDR3 DNA sequence: TGTGCCACCAGTGACCGGTCGGCGGGACAGGGGGCAGATACGCAGTATTTT.

DNA for the CDR3: TGTGCCAGCAGCGTTGCGGACTCCTATAATTCACCCCTCCACTTT. Protein product: CASSVADSYNSPLHF. The chain is built from TRBV3-1 (or the pseudogene TRBV3-2) and TRBJ1-6; no definite D call. Deletions cut 5 bases from V and 0 bases from J, with 8 bases between. This CDR3 comprises 15 residues. Germline CDR1 LGHDT, CDR2 YNNKEL (reference sequence).

This chain links TRBV5-1 with TRBJ1-1; a weak D match, TRBD1 (6 bases). The V end was cut by 3 bases, the J end by 3 bases, with 12 bases between. Looked up from germline, CDR1 is SGHRS and CDR2 is YFSETQ. The CDR3 sequence is 14 residues long. The DNA for the CDR3 is TGCGCCAGCAGCTCTTACAGGGTTGACACTGAAGCTTTCTTT. Translated: CASSSYRVDTEAFF.

This clone has only one observation. The chain has TRBV7-3 and TRBJ2-1, with 9 bases fitting TRBD2. With V trimmed by 4 bases and J by 6 bases, 13 bases remained unmatched. Germline V lookup: CDR1 SGHTA, CDR2 FQGTGA. The CDR3 extends over 17 amino acids. CDR3 loop: CASSSAGEAGGRNEQFF. The CDR3 DNA sequence: TGTGCCAGCAGCTCAGCGGGGGAGGCGGGAGGGCGCAATGAGCAGTTCTTC.